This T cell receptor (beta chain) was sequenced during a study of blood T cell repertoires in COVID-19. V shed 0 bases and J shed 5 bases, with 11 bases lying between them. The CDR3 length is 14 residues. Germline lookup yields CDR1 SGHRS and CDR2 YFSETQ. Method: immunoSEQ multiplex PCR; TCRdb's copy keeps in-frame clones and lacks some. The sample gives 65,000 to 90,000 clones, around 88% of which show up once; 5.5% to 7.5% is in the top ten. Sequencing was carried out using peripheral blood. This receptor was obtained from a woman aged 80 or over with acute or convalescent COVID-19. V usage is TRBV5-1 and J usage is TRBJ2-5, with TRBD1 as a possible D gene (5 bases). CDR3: CASSLEGAGETQYF. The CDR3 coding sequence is TGCGCCAGCAGCTTGGAAGGGGCAGGGGAGACCCAGTACTTC.